This T cell receptor (beta chain) was observed in a study of blood T cell repertoires in COVID-19. There are a few counts of this clone. The V gene's germline CDR1 is DFQATT and CDR2 SNEGSKA (reference sequence). Between the trimmed V and J ends, which lost 3 bases and 8 bases, there was a span of 11 bases. The CDR3 runs 13 residues. Assay used: immunoSEQ multiplex PCR; TCRdb lists only in-frame clones, some missing. The profile shows 400,000 to 450,000 clones, approximately 92% of them singletons. The receptor was isolated from a man under 40 who had recovered from COVID-19. Sequencing input: PBMCs or T cells enriched from blood (not recorded which). The V and J genes are TRBV20-1 and TRBJ1-6; D remains ambiguous. CDR3 protein: CSASVTRDSPLHF. CDR3 nucleotide sequence: TGCAGTGCTAGTGTTACGAGGGATTCACCCCTCCACTTT.